Listed below are T cell receptor beta chains from one sample, sequenced in a study of blood T cell repertoires in COVID-19. This table comes from immunoSEQ multiplex PCR, and its TCRdb copy is limited to in-frame clones, with some not included. Among a few hundred thousand clones, 80% to 90% were seen once, and the ten largest hold 18%. Sequencing used peripheral blood. The receptors derive from a woman of 80 years or more with active or convalescent COVID-19. Both conserved end residues are part of each CDR3. D genes are given only for firm matches. Clone size is given for some rows only: seen once, a few or many times, or a class if the clone is expanded.

CDR3,DNA,size,D,V,J
CASSYRGNSPLHF,TGTGCCAGCAGTTACAGGGGAAATTCACCCCTCCACTTT,NA,TRBD1,TRBV12-3/TRBV12-4,TRBJ1-6
CATSRDAQGSQPQHF,TGTGCCACCAGCAGAGATGCCCAGGGGAGTCAGCCCCAGCATTTT,NA,NA,TRBV15,TRBJ1-5
CASSQGSYNYGYTF,TGTGCCAGCAGTCAGGGGAGTTATAACTATGGCTACACCTTC,NA,NA,TRBV11-2,TRBJ1-2
CASSLSSGGPTDTQYF,TGCGCCAGCAGCTTGAGTAGCGGGGGACCCACAGATACGCAGTATTTT,NA,TRBD2,TRBV5-1,TRBJ2-3
CATSASDRGSTDTQYF,TGTGCCACCAGTGCCTCCGACAGGGGGAGCACAGATACGCAGTATTTT,NA,TRBD1,TRBV24-1,TRBJ2-3
CASTSTTGETTEAFF,TGCGCCAGCACTTCGACTACAGGGGAGACCACTGAAGCTTTCTTT,NA,TRBD1,TRBV10-1,TRBJ1-1
CASSFDRRTEAFF,TGTGCCAGCAGCTTCGACAGGCGGACTGAAGCTTTCTTT,NA,NA,TRBV14,TRBJ1-1
CASRLGVSKVF,TGTGCCAGCAGACTGGGCGTCTCTAAGGTCTTC,NA,NA,TRBV7-2,TRBJ2-1
CASSVGLDNEQFF,TGTGCCAGCAGCGTAGGCCTAGATAATGAGCAGTTCTTC,NA,NA,TRBV9,TRBJ2-1
CASSAGAGPPGTQYF,TGTGCCAGCAGCGCAGGCGCAGGGCCCCCGGGGACCCAGTACTTC,NA,NA,TRBV7-3,TRBJ2-5
CASSKGVSPLHF,TGTGCCAGCAGCAAGGGGGTGTCACCCCTCCACTTT,NA,NA,TRBV9,TRBJ1-6
CASSLGREALEEQYF,TGTGCCAGCAGCTTAGGACGGGAGGCCCTGGAGGAGCAGTACTTC,NA,TRBD2,TRBV11-2,TRBJ2-7
CSVEGQGAGETQYF,TGCAGCGTTGAGGGTCAGGGGGCGGGCGAGACCCAGTACTTC,NA,TRBD1,TRBV29-1,TRBJ2-5
CATSDPSGTGETQYF,TGTGCCACCAGTGACCCTAGCGGGACTGGGGAGACCCAGTACTTC,NA,TRBD2,TRBV24-1,TRBJ2-5
CASSAGGETQYF,TGCGCCAGCAGTGCAGGGGGCGAGACCCAGTACTTC,NA,TRBD1,TRBV5-1,TRBJ2-5
CASSIRLADEGEQFF,TGTGCCAGTAGTATAAGACTAGCGGATGAGGGTGAGCAGTTCTTC,NA,TRBD2,TRBV19,TRBJ2-1
CASSVGTGKNIQYF,TGTGCCAGTAGCGTAGGGACAGGGAAAAACATTCAGTACTTC,NA,TRBD1,TRBV9,TRBJ2-4
CASTQLAGGQGDTQYF,TGCGCCAGCACCCAACTAGCGGGGGGGCAGGGAGATACGCAGTATTTT,NA,TRBD2,TRBV5-1,TRBJ2-3
CASSLGTVSYNEQFF,TGTGCCAGCAGCTTGGGGACAGTCTCCTACAATGAGCAGTTCTTC,NA,NA,TRBV5-5,TRBJ2-1
CASSLEGGRGYNEQFF,TGTGCCAGCAGCTTGGAAGGCGGGAGGGGCTACAATGAGCAGTTCTTC,NA,TRBD2,TRBV7-9,TRBJ2-1
CASSWDRGVSYEQYF,TGTGCCAGCAGCTGGGACAGGGGGGTTTCCTACGAGCAGTACTTC,few,TRBD1,TRBV11-2,TRBJ2-7
CASSVFGDTGPQYF,TGTGCCAGCAGCGTATTCGGGGACACTGGTCCGCAGTACTTC,NA,NA,TRBV9,TRBJ2-7
CASSNRVNRNNSPLHF,TGTGCCAGTAGCAACAGGGTTAATCGGAATAATTCACCCCTCCACTTT,NA,NA,TRBV19,TRBJ1-6
CASSGGVWDTDTQYF,TGTGCCTCCAGCGGGGGGGTTTGGGACACAGATACGCAGTATTTT,NA,TRBD2,TRBV30,TRBJ2-3
CASSIWGGTQYF,TGTGCCAGTAGTATCTGGGGGGGTACGCAGTATTTT,once,TRBD2,TRBV19,TRBJ2-3
CSVPDRGDEKLFF,TGCAGCGTGCCCGACAGGGGGGATGAAAAACTGTTTTTT,NA,TRBD1,TRBV29-1,TRBJ1-4
CASSQDQDTQYF,TGCGCCAGCAGCCAAGACCAAGATACGCAGTATTTT,NA,NA,TRBV4-3,TRBJ2-3
CAIGQGGNGELFF,TGTGCCATAGGACAGGGGGGGAACGGGGAGCTGTTTTTT,NA,TRBD1,TRBV10-3,TRBJ2-2
CASSQPSSGNTIYF,TGTGCCAGCAGCCAACCCAGCTCTGGAAACACCATATATTTT,NA,NA,TRBV4-2,TRBJ1-3
CASSLGTGGNSPLHF,TGTGCCAGCAGCCTCGGGACAGGGGGAAATTCACCCCTCCACTTT,NA,TRBD1,TRBV11-2,TRBJ1-6
CASSDPGAGGKSEQFF,TGTGCCAGCAGCGACCCTGGGGCGGGGGGTAAGAGTGAGCAGTTCTTC,NA,TRBD2,TRBV5-4,TRBJ2-1
CASKYTNTGELFF,TGTGCCAGCAAGTACACGAACACCGGGGAGCTGTTTTTT,NA,NA,TRBV28,TRBJ2-2
CASSMTGHSYEQYF,TGTGCCAGTAGTATGACCGGACACTCCTACGAGCAGTACTTC,NA,NA,TRBV19,TRBJ2-7
CAWKPGLAYNEQFF,TGTGCCTGGAAACCGGGACTAGCCTACAATGAGCAGTTCTTC,NA,TRBD2,TRBV30,TRBJ2-1
CASRLRTSGRAGEQFF,TGTGCCAGCAGACTCCGGACTAGCGGGAGGGCCGGTGAGCAGTTCTTC,NA,TRBD2,TRBV7-3,TRBJ2-1
CASSQVRGLRTDTQYF,TGTGCCAGCAGCCAAGTACGGGGACTGCGCACAGATACGCAGTATTTT,NA,NA,TRBV3-1/TRBV3-2,TRBJ2-3
CASSFGASGKETQYF,TGCGCCAGCAGCTTCGGGGCGAGCGGGAAAGAGACCCAGTACTTC,once,TRBD2,TRBV5-1,TRBJ2-5
CATSRSGSSGANVLTF,TGTGCCACCAGCAGATCGGGGAGCTCTGGGGCCAACGTCCTGACTTTC,NA,NA,TRBV15,TRBJ2-6
CASSQAGTDTDTQYF,TGTGCCAGCAGCCAAGCCGGGACAGACACAGATACGCAGTATTTT,NA,TRBD1,TRBV4-2,TRBJ2-3
CAWSSRRLAGVETQYF,TGTGCCTGGAGTTCTAGAAGACTAGCGGGAGTGGAGACCCAGTACTTC,NA,TRBD2,TRBV30,TRBJ2-5
CAWARQGSADTQYF,TGTGCCTGGGCCCGACAGGGTTCCGCAGATACGCAGTATTTT,NA,TRBD1,TRBV30,TRBJ2-3
CATSEPRQETQYF,TGTGCCACCAGTGAGCCTAGACAAGAGACCCAGTACTTC,NA,NA,TRBV24-1,TRBJ2-5
CSASGGAETQYF,TGCAGCGCCTCAGGAGGGGCCGAGACCCAGTACTTC,NA,NA,TRBV29-1,TRBJ2-5
CASSFGTGGYGETQYF,TGTGCCAGCAGCTTCGGGACAGGGGGGTACGGAGAGACCCAGTACTTC,NA,TRBD1,TRBV7-9,TRBJ2-5
CASSLNYGGNTEAFF,TGTGCCAGCAGCTTGAATTATGGCGGGAACACTGAAGCTTTCTTT,NA,NA,TRBV5-8,TRBJ1-1
CASSLSSGGIGYEQYF,TGTGCCAGCTCATTAAGTAGCGGGGGCATTGGATACGAGCAGTACTTC,NA,TRBD2,TRBV18,TRBJ2-7
CASSWVGVARDTQYF,TGTGCCAGCAGCTGGGTCGGGGTAGCAAGAGATACGCAGTATTTT,once,NA,TRBV5-8,TRBJ2-3
CASSPAGQGANTIYF,TGTGCCAGCAGCCCCGCAGGCCAGGGGGCAAACACCATATATTTT,NA,TRBD1,TRBV5-5,TRBJ1-3
CASRPDRSHEKLFF,TGTGCCAGCAGACCTGACAGGTCCCATGAAAAACTGTTTTTT,NA,NA,TRBV5-6,TRBJ1-4
CASSLDRGMTEAFF,TGTGCCAGCAGCCTAGACAGGGGGATGACTGAAGCTTTCTTT,once,TRBD1,TRBV7-9,TRBJ1-1
CASSPSQIESYEQYF,TGTGCCAGCTCACCTTCCCAAATAGAATCCTACGAGCAGTACTTC,few,NA,TRBV18,TRBJ2-7
CASSIAGSRSYEQFF,TGTGCCAGCAGTATAGCTGGGAGCCGGAGCTATGAGCAGTTCTTC,few,NA,TRBV6-2/TRBV6-3,TRBJ2-1
CASSILQTGSNTGELFF,TGTGCCAGTAGTATTTTACAGACAGGGTCGAACACCGGGGAGCTGTTTTTT,NA,TRBD1,TRBV19,TRBJ2-2
CASSKGWTVKYQPQHF,TGTGCCAGCAGCAAAGGTTGGACTGTTAAGTATCAGCCCCAGCATTTT,once,NA,TRBV21-1,TRBJ1-5
CASSLDRTNYGYTF,TGTGCCAGCAGCTTGGACAGAACAAACTATGGCTACACCTTC,NA,NA,TRBV11-2,TRBJ1-2
CASSLGQGSGYTF,TGTGCCAGCAGTTTAGGCCAGGGGTCTGGCTACACCTTC,few,NA,TRBV27,TRBJ1-2
CASSLGLASYEQYF,TGTGCCAGCAGCTTAGGACTAGCCTCCTACGAGCAGTACTTC,NA,TRBD2,TRBV7-2,TRBJ2-7
CASSKAPGLGSYNEQFF,TGTGCCAGCAGCAAAGCTCCGGGACTAGGCTCCTACAATGAGCAGTTCTTC,NA,NA,TRBV21-1,TRBJ2-1
CASSARDRVNTIYF,TGTGCCAGCAGCGCCCGGGACAGGGTAAACACCATATATTTT,NA,TRBD1,TRBV7-9,TRBJ1-3
CATSRDPRGAEQFF,TGTGCCACCAGCAGAGATCCACGGGGTGCTGAGCAGTTCTTC,NA,NA,TRBV15,TRBJ2-1